One and the same sample provided the 14 T cell receptor beta chains below, sequenced in a study of T cells in Graves' hyperthyroidism and ophthalmopathy. Amplified regions were TCR beta CDR3 sequences from RNA transcripts. The primer set for the first-round RT-PCR of the TCR CDR3 was HTBI. TCRdb re-called the multiplex PCR reads through MiXCR, storing one row per CDR3 protein. The sample yields around 190,000 distinct CDR3 sequences, approximately 16% seen once. Sequencing used blood. Receptors were obtained from a woman in her fifties or sixties with Graves' hyperthyroidism.

This clonotype was found many times. The V call is TRBV27, the J call TRBJ2-5, with 8 positions matching TRBD1. Germline V gene lookup returns CDR1 MNHEY and CDR2 SMNVEV (reference sequence). The CDR3 runs to 16 residues. With V trimmed by 5 bases and J by 3 bases, 11 bases remained unmatched. The CDR3 reads CASSTQTGVEEETQYF. CDR3 sequence (DNA): TGTGCCAGCAGTACCCAGACAGGGGTTGAGGAAGAGACCCAGTACTTC.

The rearrangement uses TRBV3-1 and TRBJ2-7; D unresolved. V was clipped by 3 bases and J by 4 bases, with 10 bases between them. Germline values: CDR1 LGHDT, CDR2 YNNKEL (reference sequence). The CDR3 sequence is 13 residues long. The CDR3 nucleotides are TGTGCCAGCAGCCATCCCCCCATGTACGAGCAGTACTTC. Protein product: CASSHPPMYEQYF.

This clonotype occurred many times. This chain connects TRBV11-3 to TRBJ2-1; 7 bases are shared with TRBD2. V was pared by 5 bases and J by 7 bases, with 17 bases of the junction left unmatched. Germline values: CDR1 SGHNT, CDR2 YENEEA. The CDR3 has 17 residues. In nucleotides, the CDR3 is TGTGCCAGCAGCCTCCCCCTCTCCGCGGGAGCCCCAAATGAGCAGTTCTTC. Protein sequence: CASSLPLSAGAPNEQFF. Full variable domain (rest looked up from reference TRBV11-3 and TRBJ2-1): EAGVVQSPRYKIIEKKQPVAFWCNPISGHNTLYWYLQNLGQGPELLIRYENEEAVDDSQLPKDRFSAERLKGVDSTLKIQPAELGDSAVYLCASSLPLSAGAPNEQFFGPGTRLTVL.

J is TRBJ2-1 and V is TRBV14, with 10 bases that match TRBD2. Germline lookup yields CDR1 SGHDN and CDR2 FVKESK. V lost 1 base and J lost 7; bases outside the gene matches: 7. CDR3 size: 16 residues. CDR3 protein: CASSQGLAGLLNEQFF. The DNA of the CDR3 is TGTGCCAGCAGCCAAGGACTAGCGGGTTTATTAAATGAGCAGTTCTTC.

This clonotype was picked up many times. The chain links TRBV20-1 to TRBJ1-1, with D hard to call. Germline V lookup: CDR1 DFQATT, CDR2 SNEGSKA (reference sequence). The CDR3 consists of 15 residues. With 0 bases removed from V and 11 bases from J, the gap between germline ends came to 22 bases. The CDR3 nucleotides read TGCAGTGCTAGAGATTTAGTCAGGTTGGGCATTGGGGCTTTCTTT. Protein: CSARDLVRLGIGAFF.

This clonotype was counted ten times or more. This rearrangement joins TRBV27 to TRBJ1-2; 8 bases map to TRBD1. V was pared by 10 bases and J by 8 bases, with 9 bases of the junction left unmatched. Germline-derived CDR1 and CDR2 are MNHEY and SMNVEV (reference sequence). The CDR3 has 12 amino acids. DNA of the CDR3: TGTGCCATCTTTGACAGGGGACGGGGCTACACCTTC. Amino acids: CAIFDRGRGYTF.

This rearrangement joins TRBV27 to TRBJ1-2; 10 bases fit TRBD1. Trimming removed 4 bases from V and 4 bases from J; junction bases left unmatched: 6. In germline, CDR1 is MNHEY, CDR2 SMNVEV (reference sequence). This CDR3 is built from 15 residues. This CDR3 reads CASSSLTGGGYGYTF. CDR3 in DNA: TGTGCCAGCAGTTCGCTGACAGGGGGCGGCTATGGCTACACCTTC.

This clonotype was observed a handful of times. The chain has TRBV15 and TRBJ2-5; possible D gene TRBD1, 6 bases. Trimming stripped 1 base from V and 7 bases from J, with 10 bases between. The length of the CDR3 is 13 residues. From germline, CDR1 is LNHNV and CDR2 YYDKDF (reference sequence). In DNA form, the CDR3 reads TGTGCCACCAGCAGAGCCAAAGGGGGGACCCAGTACTTC. Protein product: CATSRAKGGTQYF.

This clonotype was seen many times. The chain has TRBV6-1 and TRBJ2-5, with D possibly being TRBD2 (7 bases). Trimming cost V 7 bases and J 2 bases, with 11 bases left between them. The CDR3 is made up of 13 amino acids. CDR1 is MNHNS and CDR2 is SASEGT in the germline V gene. The CDR3 is CASKRDNQETQYF. In nucleotides, the CDR3 is TGTGCCAGCAAGCGGGACAATCAAGAGACCCAGTACTTC.

This clonotype showed up many times. The chain links TRBV7-8 to TRBJ2-2; the match to TRBD1 covers 9 bases. This CDR3 contains 15 residues. With V trimmed by 5 bases and J by 4 bases, 5 bases remained unmatched. Germline CDR1 SGHVS, CDR2 FQNEAQ. The CDR3 bases are TGTGCCAGCAGCACTACAGGGGGCGGCACCGGGGAGCTGTTTTTT. As protein: CASSTTGGGTGELFF.

The genes are TRBV14 and TRBJ1-2; no clear D. CDR1 is SGHDN and CDR2 is FVKESK in the germline V gene. The germline V and J ends were trimmed by 0 bases and 5 bases, with 10 bases remaining between them. This CDR3 spans 14 amino acids. The CDR3 DNA reads as TGTGCCAGCAGCCAAGATTGGCAACGGTATGGCTACACCTTC. Its protein is CASSQDWQRYGYTF.

This clonotype has a handful of counts. The chain has TRBV28 and TRBJ1-2, with D hard to call. Trimming shortened V by 3 bases and J by 5 bases, and 7 bases separated the two germline ends. Germline CDR1 is MDHEN and CDR2 is SYDVKM. This CDR3 comprises 12 residues. The DNA for the CDR3 is TGTGCCAGCAGTTTGGCGGCGTATGGCTACACCTTC. It codes for CASSLAAYGYTF.

This clonotype was detected only a few times. The J gene is TRBJ2-1, the V gene TRBV7-8; TRBD2 agrees at 11 bases. J gave up 2 bases and V 5 bases, and 8 bases lay outside the gene matches. Germline assignment: CDR1 SGHVS and CDR2 FQNEAQ. CDR3 length equals 17 residues. The CDR3 loop reads CASSVWTSGSAYNEQFF. CDR3 bases: TGTGCCAGCAGCGTATGGACTAGCGGGTCAGCCTACAATGAGCAGTTCTTC. Supplemented by reference TRBV7-8 and TRBJ2-1, the full variable domain reads GAGVSQSPRYKVAKRGQDVALRCDPISGHVSLFWYQQALGQGPEFLTYFQNEAQLDKSGLPSDRFFAERPEGSVSTLKIQRTQQEDSAVYLCASSVWTSGSAYNEQFFGPGTRLTVL.

At least ten counts were recorded for this clonotype. This rearrangement joins TRBV11-2 to TRBJ2-7; D is possibly TRBD1 (6 bases). Per the germline V gene, CDR1 is SGHAT and CDR2 is FQNNGV. The length of the CDR3 is 16 residues. The ends were cut back, 0 bases at V and 5 bases at J, with 17 bases in the middle. The CDR3, as DNA: TGTGCCAGCAGCTTAGAGGGGGCAAGGGTCGGGAACGAGCAGTACTTC. Translated: CASSLEGARVGNEQYF.